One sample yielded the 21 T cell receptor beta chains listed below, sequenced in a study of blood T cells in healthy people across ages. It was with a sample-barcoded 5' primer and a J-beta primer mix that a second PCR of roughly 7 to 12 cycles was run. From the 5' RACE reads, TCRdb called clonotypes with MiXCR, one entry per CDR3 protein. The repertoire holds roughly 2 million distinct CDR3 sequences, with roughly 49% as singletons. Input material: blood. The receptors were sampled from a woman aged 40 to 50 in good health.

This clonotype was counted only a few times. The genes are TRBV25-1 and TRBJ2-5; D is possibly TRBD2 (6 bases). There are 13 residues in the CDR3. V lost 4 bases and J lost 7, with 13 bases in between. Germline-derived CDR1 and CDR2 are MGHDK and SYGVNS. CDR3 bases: TGTGCCAGCAGTGGGACTTACGGGGGGACCCAGTACTTC. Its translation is CASSGTYGGTQYF.

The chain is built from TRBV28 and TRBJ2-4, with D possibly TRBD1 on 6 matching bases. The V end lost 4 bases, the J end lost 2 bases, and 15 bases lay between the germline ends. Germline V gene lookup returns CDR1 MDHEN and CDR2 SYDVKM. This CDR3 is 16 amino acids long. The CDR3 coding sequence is TGTGCCAGCAGTTCGCACTCACAGGGTTCCAAAAACATTCAGTACTTC. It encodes CASSSHSQGSKNIQYF.

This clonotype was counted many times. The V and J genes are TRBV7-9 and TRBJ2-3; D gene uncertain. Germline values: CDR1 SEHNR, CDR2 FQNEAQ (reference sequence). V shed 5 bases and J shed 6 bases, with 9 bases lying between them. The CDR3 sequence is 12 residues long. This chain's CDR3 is CASSPAPDTQYF. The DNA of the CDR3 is TGTGCCAGCAGCCCAGCCCCCGATACGCAGTATTTT.

CDR3 in DNA: TGTGCCAGCAGCGTAGACCGGGAGACCCAGTTCTTC. Translated, it gives CASSVDRETQFF. The rearrangement joins TRBV9 to TRBJ2-1; D perhaps matches TRBD2 (6 bases). This CDR3 has 12 residues. Trimming took off 0 bases at V and 13 bases at J, with 11 bases between the two ends. CDR1 is SGDLS, CDR2 YYNGEE, per germline.

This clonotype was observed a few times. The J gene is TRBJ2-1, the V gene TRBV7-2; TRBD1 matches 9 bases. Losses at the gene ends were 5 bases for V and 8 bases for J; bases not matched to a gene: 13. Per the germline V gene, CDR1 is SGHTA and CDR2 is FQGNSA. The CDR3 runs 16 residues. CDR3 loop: CASSRSIGQGQDEQFF. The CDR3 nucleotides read TGTGCCAGCAGCCGCTCAATCGGACAGGGGCAGGATGAGCAGTTCTTC.

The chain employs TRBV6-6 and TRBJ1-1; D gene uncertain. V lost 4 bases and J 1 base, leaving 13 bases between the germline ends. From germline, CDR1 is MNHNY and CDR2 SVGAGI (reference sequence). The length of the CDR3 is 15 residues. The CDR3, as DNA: TGTGCCAGCAGTTTACAGCCCGTGGGGAACACTGAAGCTTTCTTT. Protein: CASSLQPVGNTEAFF.

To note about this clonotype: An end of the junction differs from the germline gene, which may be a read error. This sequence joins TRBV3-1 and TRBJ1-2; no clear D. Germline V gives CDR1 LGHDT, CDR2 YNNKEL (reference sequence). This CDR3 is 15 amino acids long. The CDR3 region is CASNQAAGRNYGYTF. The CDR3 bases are TGTGCCAGCAACCAAGCTGCGGGGAGAAACTATGGCTACACCTTC.

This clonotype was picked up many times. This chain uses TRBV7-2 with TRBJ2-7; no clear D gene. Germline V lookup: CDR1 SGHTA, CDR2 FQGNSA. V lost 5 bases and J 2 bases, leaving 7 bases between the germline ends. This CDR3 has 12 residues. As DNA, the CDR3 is TGTGCCAGCAGCGGGGTAACCTACGAGCAGTACTTC. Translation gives CASSGVTYEQYF.

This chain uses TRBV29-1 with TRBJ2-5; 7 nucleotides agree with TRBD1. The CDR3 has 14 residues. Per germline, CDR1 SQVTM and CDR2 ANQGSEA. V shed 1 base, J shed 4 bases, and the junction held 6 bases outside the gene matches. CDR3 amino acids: CSVEVDRAAETQYF. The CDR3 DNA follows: TGCAGCGTTGAAGTTGACAGGGCGGCAGAGACCCAGTACTTC.

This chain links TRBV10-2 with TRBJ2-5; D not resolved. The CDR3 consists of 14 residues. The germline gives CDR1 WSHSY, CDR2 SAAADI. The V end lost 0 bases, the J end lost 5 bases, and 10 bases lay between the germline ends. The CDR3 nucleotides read TGCGCCAGCAGTGAGTCTTTTGACACGGAGACCCAGTACTTC. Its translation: CASSESFDTETQYF.

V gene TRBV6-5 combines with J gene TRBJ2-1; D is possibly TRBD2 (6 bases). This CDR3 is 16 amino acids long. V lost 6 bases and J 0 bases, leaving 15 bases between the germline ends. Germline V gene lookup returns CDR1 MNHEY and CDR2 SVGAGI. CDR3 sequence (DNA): TGTGCCAGCAGCCCGTGGGGACTGAGCTCCTACAATGAGCAGTTCTTC. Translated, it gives CASSPWGLSSYNEQFF.

The DNA for the CDR3 is TGCAGCGTTGAAGTCCCCCGGGGGGGAAACTATGGCTACACCTTC. Amino acid sequence: CSVEVPRGGNYGYTF. The rearrangement uses TRBV29-1 and TRBJ1-2, with D possibly TRBD1 on 5 matching bases. This CDR3 spans 15 amino acids. CDR1 and CDR2 (germline): SQVTM, ANQGSEA. V was trimmed by 1 base and J by 2 bases, leaving 14 bases between them.

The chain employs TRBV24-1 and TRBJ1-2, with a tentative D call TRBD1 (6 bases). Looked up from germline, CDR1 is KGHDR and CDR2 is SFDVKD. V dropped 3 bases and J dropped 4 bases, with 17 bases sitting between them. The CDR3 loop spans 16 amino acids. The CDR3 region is CATSDTDSGASYGYTF. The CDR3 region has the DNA TGTGCCACCAGTGATACGGACAGCGGAGCTAGCTATGGCTACACCTTC.

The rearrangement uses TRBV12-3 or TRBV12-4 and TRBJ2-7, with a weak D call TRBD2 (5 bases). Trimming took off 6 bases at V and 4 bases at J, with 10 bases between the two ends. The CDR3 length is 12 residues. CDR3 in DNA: TGTGCCAGCAGGAAGGACTTTTACGAGCAGTACTTC. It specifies CASRKDFYEQYF.

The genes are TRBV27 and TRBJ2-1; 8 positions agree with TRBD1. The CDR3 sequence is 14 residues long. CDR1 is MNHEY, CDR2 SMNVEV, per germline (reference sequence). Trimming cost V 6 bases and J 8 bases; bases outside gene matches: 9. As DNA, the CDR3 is TGTGCCAGCAGGCGTGGACAGGGTCGGGATGAGCAGTTCTTC. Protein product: CASRRGQGRDEQFF.

CDR3 sequence (DNA): TGTGCCAGCAGCTTAGCGCTGGTAGCGGGGGGCACAGATACGCAGTATTTT. Its translation: CASSLALVAGGTDTQYF. The rearrangement uses TRBV7-2 and TRBJ2-3, with 9 bases matching TRBD2. Per the germline V gene, CDR1 is SGHTA and CDR2 is FQGNSA. The CDR3 is 17 residues long. With 0 bases clipped from V and 1 base from J, the junction kept 5 bases outside the gene matches.

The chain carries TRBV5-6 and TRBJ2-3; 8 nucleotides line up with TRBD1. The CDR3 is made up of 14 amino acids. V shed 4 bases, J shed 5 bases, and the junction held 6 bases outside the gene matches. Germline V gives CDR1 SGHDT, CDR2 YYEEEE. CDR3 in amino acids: CASSRRGRGDTQYF. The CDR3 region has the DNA TGTGCCAGCAGCCGCAGGGGGCGGGGAGATACGCAGTATTTT.

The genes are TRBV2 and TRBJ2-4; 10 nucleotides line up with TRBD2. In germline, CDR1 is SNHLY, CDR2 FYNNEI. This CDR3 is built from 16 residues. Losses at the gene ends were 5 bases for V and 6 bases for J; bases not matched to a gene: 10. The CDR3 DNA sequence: TGTGCCAGCAGTCCTCAAGCGGGGGGGTCGGGAAACATTCAGTACTTC. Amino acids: CASSPQAGGSGNIQYF.

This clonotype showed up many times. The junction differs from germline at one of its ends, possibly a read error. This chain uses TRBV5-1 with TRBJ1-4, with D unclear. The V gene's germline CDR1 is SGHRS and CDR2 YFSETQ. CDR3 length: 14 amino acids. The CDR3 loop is CASSFGTANEKLFF. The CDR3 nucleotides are TGTGCCAGCAGCTTCGGAACGGCTAATGAAAAACTGTTTTTT.

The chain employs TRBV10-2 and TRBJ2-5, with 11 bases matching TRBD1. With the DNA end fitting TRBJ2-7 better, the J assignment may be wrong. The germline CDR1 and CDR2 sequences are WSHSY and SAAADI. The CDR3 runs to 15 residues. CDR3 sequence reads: CASKPRTGGAGEQYF. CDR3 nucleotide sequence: TGCGCCAGCAAGCCCCGGACAGGGGGCGCGGGCGAGCAGTACTTC.

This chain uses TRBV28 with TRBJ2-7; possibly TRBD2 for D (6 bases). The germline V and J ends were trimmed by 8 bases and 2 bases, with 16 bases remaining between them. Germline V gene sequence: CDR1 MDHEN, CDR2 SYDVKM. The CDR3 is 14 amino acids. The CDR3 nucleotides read TGTGCCAGCTGCCGGGAGCCCCTAACCTACGAGCAGTACTTC. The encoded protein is CASCREPLTYEQYF.